Below are 12 T cell receptor beta chains sequenced from a single sample in a study of spatial heterogeneity in lung cancer. Findings and caveats of the study: How many expanded intratumoral alpha and beta TCRs were present tracked the tumor mutation count, which was a count of nonsynonymous mutations.

These receptors' antigens are unknown. Time point of the sample: sample taken at primary tumor resection. TCRdb fed the 5' RACE reads into MiXCR, producing one record per CDR3 protein. The sample shows roughly 16,000 distinct CDR3 sequences, 6.2% of them seen only once. Sequenced material: lung tumor tissue, taken at surgery. The receptors stem from a male donor with early-stage non-small cell lung cancer.

This clonotype was detected many times. This sequence joins TRBV20-1 and TRBJ2-3; the match to TRBD2 covers 16 bases. V was clipped by 0 bases and J by 4 bases; unmatched bases: 10. Germline V gene lookup returns CDR1 DFQATT and CDR2 SNEGSKA (reference sequence). This CDR3 is 19 amino acids long. The CDR3 is CSARDRTGTSGRDSDTQYF. The CDR3 DNA follows: TGCAGTGCTAGAGACCGGACCGGGACTAGCGGGAGGGATTCAGATACGCAGTATTTT.

This clonotype was seen only a few times. The chain links TRBV6-5 to TRBJ1-1, with D possibly TRBD1 on 6 matching bases. The CDR3 is 15 amino acids. CDR1 is MNHEY, CDR2 SVGAGI, per germline. Trimming pared 6 bases from V and 0 bases from J, leaving 14 bases between. CDR3 region: CASREQGLLNTEAFF. As DNA, the CDR3 is TGTGCCAGCAGAGAACAGGGTCTCCTGAACACTGAAGCTTTCTTT.

This clonotype was detected ten times or more. The chain uses TRBV7-9 and TRBJ1-5, with D unclear. V dropped 5 bases and J dropped 6 bases, with 11 bases sitting between them. CDR3 length equals 13 residues. Germline CDR1 reads SEHNR; CDR2 reads FQNEAQ (reference sequence). CDR3 in amino acids: CASSPGLGQPQHF. The CDR3 region has the DNA TGTGCCAGCAGCCCGGGTCTCGGTCAGCCCCAGCATTTT.

This chain connects TRBV20-1 to TRBJ2-2; 8 bases are a match to TRBD2. The length of the CDR3 is 15 residues. V trimming: 4 bases; J trimming: 1 base; junction bases outside the gene matches: 5. Looked up from germline, CDR1 is DFQATT and CDR2 is SNEGSKA (reference sequence). CDR3 amino acids: CSAKILAGNTGELFF. CDR3 coding DNA: TGCAGTGCTAAGATTCTAGCGGGGAACACCGGGGAGCTGTTTTTT.

Sample share makes this clonotype medium-sized. The gene calls are TRBV20-1 and TRBJ2-3, with D maybe TRBD1 (8 bases). The CDR3 loop spans 14 amino acids. CDR1 DFQATT and CDR2 SNEGSKA come from the germline V gene (reference sequence). V lost 6 bases and J lost 4, with 17 bases in between. CDR3 DNA: TGCAGTGCAATTACAGGGGGAGGGGCAGATACGCAGTATTTT. It specifies CSAITGGGADTQYF.

The V call is TRBV18, the J call TRBJ2-2; TRBD1 matches 8 bases. Germline values: CDR1 KGHSH, CDR2 LQKENI. The J segment lost 1 base and the V segment lost 0 bases, leaving 1 base of the junction unmatched. The CDR3 covers 16 residues. Here the CDR3 reads CASSPPGTGNTGELFF. DNA for the CDR3: TGTGCCAGCTCACCACCCGGGACAGGGAACACCGGGGAGCTGTTTTTT.

This clonotype has at least ten counts. This chain connects TRBV10-2 to TRBJ1-6; 9 positions agree with TRBD1. The CDR3 is 15 residues long. Losses at the gene ends were 6 bases for V and 9 bases for J; bases not matched to a gene: 9. Germline V gene data show CDR1 as WSHSY and CDR2 as SAAADI. The CDR3 bases are TGCGCCAGCAGGTCACAGGGGGCGCAACCTTCACCCCTCCACTTT. Encoded protein: CASRSQGAQPSPLHF.

This clonotype came up a few times. At one boundary the junction diverges from the germline segment, which might be a read error. This sequence joins TRBV7-6 and TRBJ1-4; the D is unclear. Germline CDR1 SGHVS, CDR2 FNYEAQ. The CDR3 runs to 13 residues. The CDR3, as DNA: TGCGCGCGGGGAGGGAACGGGAATGAAAAACTGTTTTTT. Its translation is CARGGNGNEKLFF.

In its sample, this clonotype was seen many times. This chain links TRBV2 with TRBJ2-5, with 7 bases identical to TRBD2. The V and J ends lost 6 bases and 2 bases, in that order; junction bases with no gene match: 6. From germline, CDR1 is SNHLY and CDR2 FYNNEI. This CDR3 is built from 14 residues. The DNA for the CDR3 is TGTGCCAGCAGGGATAGAGCGGGACAAGAGACCCAGTACTTC. It specifies CASRDRAGQETQYF.

The chain links TRBV7-9 to TRBJ2-7; tentatively, D is TRBD1 or TRBD2 (5 bases each). This CDR3 contains 16 residues. Germline-derived CDR1 and CDR2 are SEHNR and FQNEAQ (reference sequence). Trimming removed 5 bases at V and 2 bases at J, with 19 bases between. CDR3 in amino acids: CASSRTLGPTTYEQYF. CDR3 DNA: TGTGCCAGCAGCCGAACCTTGGGACCCACCACCTACGAGCAGTACTTC.

This clonotype was recorded many times. CDR3 DNA sequence: TGTGCCAGCAGCTTGGACAGGACCAACACCATATATTTT. Translated: CASSLDRTNTIYF. The chain links TRBV11-2 to TRBJ1-3, with 7 bases aligning to TRBD1. The V segment lost 3 bases and the J segment 7 bases; nucleotides outside the gene matches: 3. Looked up from germline, CDR1 is SGHAT and CDR2 is FQNNGV. The CDR3 totals 13 residues.

This clonotype was counted ten times or more. This chain links TRBV7-8 with TRBJ2-7; 8 bases line up with TRBD1. This CDR3 region has 17 residues. The germline gives CDR1 SGHVS, CDR2 FQNEAQ. Losses at the gene ends were 4 bases for V and 0 bases for J; bases not matched to a gene: 11. The CDR3: CASSSTTGTGGSYEQYF. DNA of the CDR3: TGTGCCAGCAGCTCAACTACCGGGACAGGCGGCTCCTACGAGCAGTACTTC.